This TCR beta chain originates from a study of blood T cell repertoires in COVID-19. The wider study: PBMCs, B-cell-depleted T cells, or T cells were the source of the cDNA or gDNA that made up the material.

Germline-derived CDR1 and CDR2 are KGHDR and SFDVKD. The V segment lost 5 bases and the J segment 7 bases; nucleotides outside the gene matches: 3. CDR3 size: 13 residues. This table comes from immunoSEQ multiplex PCR, and its TCRdb copy is limited to in-frame clones, with some not included. The sample consists of about 240,000 clones, 75% to 90% of them appearing once. The genes are TRBV24-1 and TRBJ2-2; TRBD2 agrees at 7 bases. This clonotype originated in a man aged 55 to 69 who had recovered from COVID-19. Sequencing was done on a sample of peripheral blood. CDR3 DNA: TGTGCCACCAGTGCCCGGGGGGTCGGGGAGCTGTTTTTT. It is translated as CATSARGVGELFF.